This T cell receptor beta chain comes out of a study of lymphopenia after photon versus proton radiotherapy. Concerning this clone: What it binds is not known. The same CDR3 arises from other DNA sequences in this sample as well.

Notes on the study in general: Relative stability marked proton patients; photon patients lost diversity and naive cells.

The data were produced by immunoSEQ multiplex PCR, yet TCRdb's version contains in-frame clones alone and is incomplete. Of 53,000 or so clones listed, 65% to 85% are singletons. The V and J ends lost 3 bases and 1 base respectively, with 6 bases between them. The CDR3 contains 14 residues. Germline loops: CDR1 MDHEN, CDR2 SYDVKM. This clonotype was sampled from a man aged 45-65 years with gastric cancer. The sequencing used peripheral blood, collected from a patient treated with photon-based radiotherapy. V usage is TRBV28 and J usage is TRBJ2-2, with D hard to call. CDR3 amino acids: CASSLRLNTGELFF. The CDR3 bases are TGTGCCAGCAGTTTGAGGCTGAACACCGGGGAGCTGTTTTTT.